The T cell receptor (beta chain) under discussion was sequenced for a study of blood T cell repertoires in COVID-19. This CDR3 has 20 amino acids. The trim removed 3 bases at V and 4 bases at J, leaving 16 bases unmatched. Germline loops: CDR1 KGHDR, CDR2 SFDVKD. Assay used: immunoSEQ multiplex PCR; TCRdb lists only in-frame clones, some missing. The sample lists more than 130,000 clones, 80% to 90% occurring once. This sequence originates from a woman aged 40-49 years with acute or convalescent COVID-19. The chain employs TRBV24-1 and TRBJ2-3; TRBD1 agrees at 12 bases. Sequenced sample: peripheral blood. CDR3 in amino acids: CATSDPSLPGQGARADTQYF. The CDR3 region has the DNA TGTGCCACCAGTGATCCATCCCTGCCGGGACAGGGGGCGCGGGCAGATACGCAGTATTTT.